Below, one T cell receptor (beta chain) is given with its context. What it recognizes is unknown. This sample was taken from a study of T cell responses to AZD1222 COVID-19 vaccine. Study-level points and caveats: The breadth and depth of Spike-specific TCRs increased once two AZD1222 doses had been given. Among AZD1222 vaccinees, only 5 to 7 were seropositive at baseline. Within unmutated variant regions lay the reported targets of nearly half of spike-specific TCRs. There were repertoire samples only from the period after the peak T cell response.

Assay: immunoSEQ multiplex PCR; the TCRdb copy retains only in-frame clones and omits some. The table includes more than 85,000 clones, 80% to 90% detected once. Germline CDR1 SEHNR, CDR2 FQNEAQ (reference sequence). The CDR3 runs to 13 residues. The junction had 2 bases not matched to a gene; V was cut back by 7 bases and J by 5 bases. The source was peripheral blood, collected on day 0 of AZD1222 vaccination. The TCR sequence derives from an adult in good health. The genes are TRBV7-9 and TRBJ2-1; 10 bases are a match to TRBD1. The CDR3 DNA follows: TGTGCCAGCACAGGACAGGGGGACAATGAGCAGTTCTTC. Its protein is CASTGQGDNEQFF.